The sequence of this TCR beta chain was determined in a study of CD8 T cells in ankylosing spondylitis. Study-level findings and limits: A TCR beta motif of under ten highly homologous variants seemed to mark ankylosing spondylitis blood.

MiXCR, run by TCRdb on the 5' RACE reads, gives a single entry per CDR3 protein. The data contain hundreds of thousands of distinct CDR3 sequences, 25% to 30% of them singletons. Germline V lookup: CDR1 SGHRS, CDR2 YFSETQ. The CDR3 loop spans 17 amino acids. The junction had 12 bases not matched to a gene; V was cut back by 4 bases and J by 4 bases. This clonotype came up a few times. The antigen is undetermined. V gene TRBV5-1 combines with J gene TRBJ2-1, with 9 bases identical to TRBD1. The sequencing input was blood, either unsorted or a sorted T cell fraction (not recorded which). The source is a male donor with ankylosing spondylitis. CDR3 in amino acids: CASSRDRARDVYNEQFF. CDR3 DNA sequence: TGCGCCAGCAGCAGGGACAGGGCCAGGGATGTATACAATGAGCAGTTCTTC.